This is a list of T cell receptor beta chains from one sample in a study of T-cell memory formation after mild COVID-19. TCRdb ran MiXCR on the 5' RACE reads and lists one entry per CDR3 protein. Of 400,000 to 550,000 distinct CDR3 sequences listed, 20% to 25% are singletons. The sequencing input was PBMCs or a T cell subset sorted from them (not recorded which). These receptors were collected from an adult woman who had mild COVID-19 (a few samples of this study predate the infection). Cell type and time point are not known. Both conserved end residues are part of each CDR3. A D gene is named only where the DNA matches it firmly. Clone size is shown for a subset of rows, as once, few, many or a class of expanded clone.

TGCAGTGCTTGGACAGGGGGAAGAGAGACCCAGTACTTC	CSAWTGGRETQYF	TRBV20-1	TRBJ2-5	TRBD1	-
TGTGCCAGCATAGCTCTACTAGCGGCGCGCTACGAGCAGTACTTC	CASIALLAARYEQYF	TRBV6-1	TRBJ2-7	TRBD2	-
TGCGCCAGCAGTGAGGGGCTAGCGGCGACAGATACGCAGTATTTT	CASSEGLAATDTQYF	TRBV10-2	TRBJ2-3	TRBD2	-
TGCAGCGTTGGAAACAATGAGCAGTTCTTC	CSVGNNEQFF	TRBV29-1	TRBJ2-1	-	few
TGCAGTGCTCCCGGGACTAGCGACTACGAGCAGTACTTC	CSAPGTSDYEQYF	TRBV20-1	TRBJ2-7	TRBD2	many
TGCAGTGCTAGGCAGCGGGGGGGCTACGAGCAGTACTTC	CSARQRGGYEQYF	TRBV20-1	TRBJ2-7	TRBD2	few
TGTGCCAGCAGCTTTGCCGGGGGTCCTAGCTCCTACAATGAGCAGTTCTTC	CASSFAGGPSSYNEQFF	TRBV11-1	TRBJ2-1	-	-
TGCAGCGTTGGATGGAACACTGAAGCTTTCTTT	CSVGWNTEAFF	TRBV29-1	TRBJ1-1	-	-
TGTGCCAGCAGCGGGGGTGAAGACACTGAAGCTTTCTTT	CASSGGEDTEAFF	TRBV6-6	TRBJ1-1	-	-
TGTGCCAGCAGTTGGGAGGCGGGTTGGGAGCAGTTCTTC	CASSWEAGWEQFF	TRBV6-5	TRBJ2-1	-	few
TGTGCCAGCAGCTCCGCCACTAATAGAGCTTTCTTT	CASSSATNRAFF	TRBV7-9	TRBJ1-1	-	-
TGTGCCAGCAGCTTAGCGCGGCAGGGGACTCGTTCACCCCTCCACTTT	CASSLARQGTRSPLHF	TRBV7-2	TRBJ1-6	-	-
TGTGCCAGCAGCCCGGGACTAGCAAACATTCAGTACTTC	CASSPGLANIQYF	TRBV7-8	TRBJ2-4	TRBD2	few
TGCGCCAGCAGCTCAGCGAGGGACAATGAGCAGTTCTTC	CASSSARDNEQFF	TRBV5-1	TRBJ2-1	-	-
TGTGCCAGTAGTATAACCCTGACAGCGGGCTACACAGATACGCAGTATTTT	CASSITLTAGYTDTQYF	TRBV19	TRBJ2-3	-	-
TGTGCCACCAGTGCGGGGGGTTACTACGAGCAGTACTTC	CATSAGGYYEQYF	TRBV24-1	TRBJ2-7	TRBD2	many
TGTGCCAGCAGTTACTCTGCGGGGATCCTGCGGGCCGATACGCAGTATTTT	CASSYSAGILRADTQYF	TRBV6-6	TRBJ2-3	-	few
TGTGCCAGCAGTTTTATAGACAGGGGCGCAGATACGCAGTATTTT	CASSFIDRGADTQYF	TRBV28	TRBJ2-3	TRBD1	few
TGTGCCATCATGGGACAGGCGTACGAGCAGTACTTC	CAIMGQAYEQYF	TRBV28	TRBJ2-7	TRBD1	many
TGCGCCAGCAGCCTGACAGGGGTGGGGAACACTGAAGCTTTCTTT	CASSLTGVGNTEAFF	TRBV5-1	TRBJ1-1	TRBD1	-
TGCGCCAGCAGCTTGGGCCAGGGTCTAGAAGAGCAGTTCTTC	CASSLGQGLEEQFF	TRBV5-1	TRBJ2-1	-	-
TGCGCCAGCCACTCGGACGGGGACTCCTACGAGCAGTACTTC	CASHSDGDSYEQYF	TRBV5-1	TRBJ2-7	-	many
TGTGCCAGCCGTGTTGGTGGTGAGCAGTTCTTC	CASRVGGEQFF	TRBV5-6	TRBJ2-1	-	few
TGTGCCATCAGTGAGGCGACTACCCCGTCCTACGAGCAGTACTTC	CAISEATTPSYEQYF	TRBV10-3	TRBJ2-7	-	few
TGCAGCGTTGAAAGCCGGAAGTTGAAGTACTTC	CSVESRKLKYF	TRBV29-1	TRBJ2-7	-	-
TGTGCCAGCAGCTTAGTAATCGGGACTAGCGGGGAGCTGTTTTTT	CASSLVIGTSGELFF	TRBV7-2	TRBJ2-2	TRBD2	-
TGTGCCAGCACTCCCCTACAGGGGAACACTGAAGCTTTCTTT	CASTPLQGNTEAFF	TRBV6-5	TRBJ1-1	-	few
TGTGCCAGTAGTAGGGGGGGGAGCTATGGCTACACCTTC	CASSRGGSYGYTF	TRBV19	TRBJ1-2	-	-
TGTGCCAGCAGCCAGGATAGCGGGAGGGGTACAGATACGCAGTATTTT	CASSQDSGRGTDTQYF	TRBV4-2	TRBJ2-3	TRBD2	few
TGTGCCAGCAGTTTAGATGAGGGCGGCACTGAAGCTTTCTTT	CASSLDEGGTEAFF	TRBV12-3/TRBV12-4	TRBJ1-1	-	-